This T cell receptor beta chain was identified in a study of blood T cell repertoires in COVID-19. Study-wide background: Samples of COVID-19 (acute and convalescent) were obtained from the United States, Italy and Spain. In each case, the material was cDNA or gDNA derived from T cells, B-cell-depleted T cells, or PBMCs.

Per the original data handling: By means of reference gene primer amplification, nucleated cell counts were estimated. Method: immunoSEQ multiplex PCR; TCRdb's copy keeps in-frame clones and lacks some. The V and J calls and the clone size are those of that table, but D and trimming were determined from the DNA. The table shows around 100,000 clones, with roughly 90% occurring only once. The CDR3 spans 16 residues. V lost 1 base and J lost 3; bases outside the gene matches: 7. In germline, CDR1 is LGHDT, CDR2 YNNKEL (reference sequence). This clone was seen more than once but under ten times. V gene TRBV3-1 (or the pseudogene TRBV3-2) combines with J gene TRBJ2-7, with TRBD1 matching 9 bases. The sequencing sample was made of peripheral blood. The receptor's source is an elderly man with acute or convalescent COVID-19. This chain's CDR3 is CASSQGQPGQGYEQYF. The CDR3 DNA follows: TGTGCCAGCAGCCAAGGGCAACCGGGACAGGGCTACGAGCAGTACTTC.